This TCR beta chain emerged from a study of blood T cell repertoires in COVID-19. About the study: COVID-19 samples, acute and convalescent, were from the United States, Italy and Spain. T cells, B-cell-depleted T cells, or PBMCs supplied cDNA or gDNA.

V lost 8 bases to trimming and J lost 5 bases; unmatched junction nucleotides: 3. The CDR3 has 11 amino acids. The germline V gene encodes CDR1 SGHVS and CDR2 FNYEAQ. Generated by immunoSEQ multiplex PCR, the TCRdb table keeps only in-frame clones and is missing some. The data show about 180,000 clones, roughly 88% seen once. The sequenced sample consisted of peripheral blood. This clonotype originated in a human donor with active or convalescent COVID-19. The donor label of this sample is uncertain. The chain combines TRBV7-6 with TRBJ2-7; TRBD2 matches at 7 bases. CDR3: CASAGGNEQYF. In nucleotides, the CDR3 is TGTGCCAGCGCCGGGGGGAACGAGCAGTACTTC.